This TCR beta chain was captured by sequencing in a study of blood T cell repertoires in COVID-19. Study-wide context: In each case, the material was cDNA or gDNA derived from T cells, B-cell-depleted T cells, or PBMCs.

Clinical history as reported by participants underpinned cohort assignment. Trimming shortened V by 7 bases and J by 4 bases, and 8 bases separated the two germline ends. The CDR3 length is 11 residues. The germline V gene has CDR1 MNHEY and CDR2 SVGAGI. In the original workflow: Researchers report that nucleated cell counts were estimated from reference gene primer amplification. Clones were sequenced by immunoSEQ multiplex PCR, and TCRdb holds only the in-frame ones, with some missing. For V, J and clone size, that table is used; D and trimming come from the DNA. The sample holds 200,000 to 300,000 clones, around 88% seen once.

The sequencing sample was made of PBMCs or T cells enriched from blood (not recorded which). The clonotype was recovered from a woman aged 30 to 39 who had recovered from COVID-19. The J gene is TRBJ2-7, the V gene TRBV6-5; D remains unclear. The CDR3 here is CASTLRYEQYF. CDR3 in DNA: TGTGCCAGCACTCTCAGGTACGAGCAGTACTTC.